This T cell receptor beta chain was obtained from a study of cytomegalovirus exposure and HLA in healthy donors. Overall study findings and caveats: TCR beta chains numbering about 160 were designated cytomegalovirus-associated. Data from an earlier analysis indicated that most TCR beta V segments were productive either about 87% or about 30% of the time.

This CDR3 has 15 amino acids. CDR1 is MDHEN, CDR2 SYDVKM, per germline. V dropped 6 bases and J dropped 7; count of bases not matched to a gene: 7. With respect to this clone: As yet, its antigen is unknown.

PCR involved 60 Vbeta and 13 Jbeta primers. TCRdb's table, derived via immunoSEQ multiplex PCR, lists solely in-frame clones and lacks some. The data hold roughly 200,000 clones, with around 77% observed a single time. The V and J genes are TRBV28 and TRBJ2-2; 11 bases fit TRBD2. The clonotype originates from a man in his 60s in good health and CMV-seronegative. Specimen: PBMCs. CDR3 amino acids: CASSTIAGGIGELFF. CDR3 bases: TGTGCCAGCAGCACTATAGCGGGAGGGATCGGGGAGCTGTTTTTT. Combining the CDR3 with reference TRBV28 and TRBJ2-2 gives the whole variable domain DVKVTQSSRYLVKRTGEKVFLECVQDMDHENMFWYRQDPGLGLRLIYFSYDVKMKEKGDIPEGYSVSREKKERFSLILESASTNQTSMYLCASSTIAGGIGELFFGEGSRLTVL.